What follows describes a single T cell receptor (beta chain). The antigen remains undetermined. Sequencing was performed with immunoSEQ multiplex PCR; in TCRdb, only in-frame clones are kept and a portion is missing. The sample consists of approximately 25,000 clones, around 85% of them appearing once. This sample was included in a study of blood T cell dynamics during melanoma immunotherapy. Study-level points and caveats: Whether repertoire-driving clones were melanoma-specific could not be determined.

CDR1 LNHDA and CDR2 SQIVND come from the germline V gene (reference sequence). With 8 bases removed from V and 0 bases from J, the gap between germline ends came to 7 bases. This CDR3 contains 13 residues. As to time point: pre-treatment baseline. Samples come from before therapy and from week 3 after the first blockade cycle. The material was blood, obtained from a patient treated with checkpoint blockade. The receptor was isolated from a human donor with melanoma. This sequence joins TRBV19 and TRBJ2-2, with D hard to call. In DNA form, the CDR3 reads TGTGCCAGTCGCTCCCCGAACACCGGGGAGCTGTTTTTT. Translated, it gives CASRSPNTGELFF.